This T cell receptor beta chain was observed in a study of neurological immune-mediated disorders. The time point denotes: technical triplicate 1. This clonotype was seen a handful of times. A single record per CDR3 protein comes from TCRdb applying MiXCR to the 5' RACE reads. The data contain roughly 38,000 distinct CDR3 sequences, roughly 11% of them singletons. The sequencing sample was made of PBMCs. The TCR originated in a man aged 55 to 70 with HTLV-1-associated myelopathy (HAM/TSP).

Here the CDR3 DNA reads TGTGCCAGCAGCTCACAGGGTGTTAACTATGGCTACACCTTC. Protein sequence: CASSSQGVNYGYTF. This chain uses TRBV5-6 with TRBJ1-2; perhaps TRBD1 as D (6 bases). Trimming took off 3 bases at V and 1 base at J, with 10 bases between the two ends. The CDR3 loop spans 14 amino acids. Germline V gene data show CDR1 as SGHDT and CDR2 as YYEEEE.